Shown below are 17 T cell receptor beta chains from a single sample sequenced in a study of blood T cell repertoires in COVID-19. Clones were sequenced by immunoSEQ multiplex PCR, and TCRdb holds only the in-frame ones, with some missing. The sample holds around 270,000 clones; about 85% are singletons and the top ten take approximately 4%. The sample consisted of peripheral blood. Every receptor here comes from a man between 60 and 70 years old with acute or convalescent COVID-19.

The chain is built from TRBV9 and TRBJ2-1; 9 bases agree with TRBD1. Germline CDR1 is SGDLS and CDR2 is YYNGEE. V was pared by 0 bases and J by 6 bases, with 4 bases of the junction left unmatched. The CDR3 loop spans 15 amino acids. CDR3: CASSVVTGGGNEQFF. In nucleotides, the CDR3 is TGTGCCAGCAGCGTAGTGACAGGGGGTGGCAATGAGCAGTTCTTC.

The V call is TRBV18, the J call TRBJ2-1, with D unclear. The CDR3 loop spans 15 amino acids. Trimming took 2 bases from V and 0 from J, leaving 8 bases between them. CDR1 and CDR2 (germline): KGHSH, LQKENI. CDR3 in DNA: TGTGCCAGCTCACCAAACTCCGGCTCCTACAATGAGCAGTTCTTC. Amino acid sequence: CASSPNSGSYNEQFF.

This chain joins TRBV19 and TRBJ1-5; TRBD1 aligns across 8 bases. This CDR3 has 16 residues. The germline gives CDR1 LNHDA, CDR2 SQIVND (reference sequence). Trimming took 1 base from V and 7 from J; bases not matched to a gene: 9. The CDR3 bases are TGTGCCAGTAGTATAGGCCAGGGGGCCTTAGGGCAGCCCCAGCATTTT. The encoded protein is CASSIGQGALGQPQHF.

This rearrangement joins TRBV5-1 to TRBJ1-5; D might be TRBD1 (5 bases). The CDR3 covers 15 residues. Germline V gene data show CDR1 as SGHRS and CDR2 as YFSETQ. V lost 0 bases, J lost 5 bases, and 12 bases lay in between. CDR3 sequence reads: CASSLGWGTHQPQHF. The CDR3 coding sequence is TGCGCCAGCAGCTTGGGTTGGGGGACTCATCAGCCCCAGCATTTT.

The rearrangement joins TRBV28 to TRBJ1-4, with D possibly matching TRBD1 (6 bases). Trimming took off 3 bases at V and 8 bases at J, with 13 bases between the two ends. The CDR3 extends over 14 amino acids. Germline CDR1 MDHEN, CDR2 SYDVKM. The CDR3 sequence is CASSLGGAREKLFF. CDR3 DNA sequence: TGTGCCAGCAGTTTGGGGGGGGCGAGGGAAAAACTGTTTTTT.

This clone was picked up one time. CDR3 residues: CASSRQARGDTEAFF. CDR3 sequence (DNA): TGTGCCAGCAGTCGACAGGCCCGAGGGGACACTGAAGCTTTCTTT. This chain connects TRBV27 to TRBJ1-1; tentatively, D is TRBD1 (6 bases). The V end lost 5 bases, the J end lost 3 bases, and 16 bases lay between the germline ends. The germline V gene encodes CDR1 MNHEY and CDR2 SMNVEV (reference sequence). The CDR3 is 15 residues long.

This chain's CDR3 is CASSSGQTTGELFF. DNA for the CDR3: TGCGCCAGCAGCTCGGGACAGACCACCGGGGAGCTGTTTTTT. V is TRBV5-1 and J is TRBJ2-2; 7 positions match TRBD1. V lost 3 bases to trimming and J lost 4 bases; unmatched junction nucleotides: 3. From germline, CDR1 is SGHRS and CDR2 YFSETQ. The CDR3 is 14 amino acids.

The chain carries TRBV19 and TRBJ2-7; 10 bases are shared with TRBD1. Germline V gene sequence: CDR1 LNHDA, CDR2 SQIVND (reference sequence). This CDR3 is built from 17 residues. J gave up 3 bases and V 6 bases, and 14 bases lay outside the gene matches. CDR3 DNA sequence: TGTGCCAGTAGCCTATCGGGCCTCGGGACAGGGGTCTACGAGCAGTACTTC. Translation: CASSLSGLGTGVYEQYF.

This rearrangement joins TRBV19 to TRBJ1-2; 9 bases are a match to TRBD1. CDR1 and CDR2 (germline): LNHDA, SQIVND (reference sequence). The length of the CDR3 is 17 residues. The V segment lost 5 bases and the J segment 0 bases; nucleotides outside the gene matches: 10. DNA for the CDR3: TGTGCCAGTAGTTCCGGACAGGGGAACTCAGCTAACTATGGCTACACCTTC. Encoded protein: CASSSGQGNSANYGYTF.

The rearrangement joins TRBV7-2 to TRBJ2-1; 9 bases line up with TRBD1. Per germline, CDR1 SGHTA and CDR2 FQGNSA. The CDR3 spans 16 residues. The V and J ends lost 5 bases and 2 bases, in that order; junction bases with no gene match: 7. The CDR3 DNA reads TGTGCCAGCAGCCCCCCGGGACAGGGAACCTACAATGAGCAGTTCTTC. As protein: CASSPPGQGTYNEQFF.

This clone was found a few times. The rearrangement links TRBV5-1 to TRBJ2-3; no clear D. The ends were cut back, 4 bases at V and 5 bases at J, with 5 bases in the middle. Germline CDR1 and CDR2: SGHRS and YFSETQ. The CDR3 totals 11 residues. The CDR3 is CASSEQDTQYF. Written as DNA, the CDR3 is TGCGCCAGCAGCGAGCAAGATACGCAGTATTTT.

In this sample, this clone turned up a few times. This sequence joins TRBV4-1 and TRBJ1-1, with TRBD1 matching 7 bases. CDR3 size: 15 residues. Germline CDR1 is MGHRA and CDR2 is YSYEKL. The V gene end was trimmed by 5 bases and the J gene end by 1 base; junction bases not matched to a gene: 7. CDR3 residues: CASSAYRGANTEAFF. The CDR3 DNA sequence: TGCGCCAGCAGCGCGTACAGGGGAGCGAACACTGAAGCTTTCTTT.

The chain joins TRBV5-1 to TRBJ2-2; 9 nucleotides align to TRBD2. With V trimmed by 2 bases and J by 0 bases, 2 bases remained unmatched. Germline V gene lookup returns CDR1 SGHRS and CDR2 YFSETQ. The CDR3 is 16 residues long. CDR3 nucleotide sequence: TGCGCCAGCAGCTTTAGCGGGGGAACGAACACCGGGGAGCTGTTTTTT. Its protein is CASSFSGGTNTGELFF.

V is TRBV7-8 and J is TRBJ2-1; D is possibly TRBD1 (7 bases). The CDR3 consists of 17 residues. Germline CDR1 and CDR2: SGHVS and FQNEAQ. V lost 6 bases and J lost 0, with 18 bases in between. The CDR3 nucleotides read TGTGCCAGCAGTCTAGAGGGGGCGGGGAGCTCCTACAATGAGCAGTTCTTC. This codes for CASSLEGAGSSYNEQFF. Full variable domain (outside the CDR3, taken from reference TRBV7-8 and TRBJ2-1): GAGVSQSPRYKVAKRGQDVALRCDPISGHVSLFWYQQALGQGPEFLTYFQNEAQLDKSGLPSDRFFAERPEGSVSTLKIQRTQQEDSAVYLCASSLEGAGSSYNEQFFGPGTRLTVL.

This clone occurred a few times. The chain couples TRBV3-1 (or the pseudogene TRBV3-2) to TRBJ2-7; D is perhaps TRBD1 (6 bases). The CDR3 has 14 amino acids. The V end lost 4 bases, the J end lost 0 bases, and 10 bases lay between the germline ends. CDR1 is LGHDT and CDR2 is YNNKEL in the germline V gene (reference sequence). CDR3 DNA sequence: TGTGCCAGCAGCCGAGGACAGAGCTCCTACGAGCAGTACTTC. Translation gives CASSRGQSSYEQYF.

The V and J genes are TRBV7-9 and TRBJ2-1; D may be TRBD2 (5 bases). CDR1 SEHNR and CDR2 FQNEAQ come from the germline V gene (reference sequence). The CDR3 is 15 residues long. Trimming removed 6 bases from V and 5 bases from J, with 17 bases in between. The CDR3 DNA reads TGTGCCAGCAGTTTCCGGACTGTCCCGCACAATGAGCAGTTCTTC. Its translation: CASSFRTVPHNEQFF.

The J gene is TRBJ2-3, the V gene TRBV6-1; D remains unclear. Germline CDR1 MNHNS, CDR2 SASEGT. The CDR3 length is 12 residues. V was clipped by 6 bases and J by 4 bases, with 8 bases between them. The CDR3 DNA is TGTGCCAGCAGCCCACTACCAGATACGCAGTATTTT. It yields the protein CASSPLPDTQYF.